The 27 T cell receptor beta chains presented below share a single source sample, sequenced in a study of T cell repertoires in cytomegalovirus infection. TCRdb independently ran MiXCR on the reads; one entry per CDR3 protein. The sample has some 350,000 distinct CDR3 sequences; about 29% are singletons. Their recognized antigens are unknown. The source material was cultured PBMCs, sampled from culture after CMV antigen stimulation. The receptors stem from a human donor in good health (CMV status not recorded). Some clones in this sample may be carry-over from other donors' samples.

A few counts support this clonotype. This rearrangement joins TRBV19 to TRBJ2-1; D is ambiguous. CDR1 LNHDA and CDR2 SQIVND come from the germline V gene (reference sequence). The CDR3 runs to 15 residues. V gave up 3 bases and J gave up 0 bases, with 9 bases separating them. CDR3 sequence reads: CASSIGLSSYNEQFF. In DNA form, the CDR3 reads TGTGCCAGTAGTATCGGCTTGAGCTCCTACAATGAGCAGTTCTTC.

The sample holds a few counts of this clonotype. The J gene is TRBJ1-6, the V gene TRBV7-9; D remains unclear. CDR1 is SEHNR and CDR2 is FQNEAQ in the germline V gene (reference sequence). This CDR3 has 14 amino acids. Written as DNA, the CDR3 is TGTGCGATCTCGCCCCCAACACATGAGTCACCCCTCCACTTT. Amino acids: CAISPPTHESPLHF.

With respect to this clonotype: Germline is not matched at one junction end, which may reflect a read error. V usage is TRBV7-2 and J usage is TRBJ2-3; 8 bases are shared with TRBD2. This CDR3 is 14 amino acids long. Looked up from germline, CDR1 is SGHTA and CDR2 is FQGNSA. CDR3 in DNA: TGTGCCAGCAGCTTAGGGACTAGCACAAATACGCAGTATTTT. It encodes CASSLGTSTNTQYF.

This clonotype has a handful of counts. The gene calls are TRBV11-2 and TRBJ2-1; 7 nucleotides match TRBD1. Germline lookup yields CDR1 SGHAT and CDR2 FQNNGV. The CDR3 loop spans 12 amino acids. Trimming took 4 bases from V and 9 from J; bases not matched to a gene: 3. DNA of the CDR3: TGTGCCAGCAGCTACCCAGGGGGTGAGCAGTTCTTC. Translated, it gives CASSYPGGEQFF.

The rearrangement uses TRBV11-2 and TRBJ2-1, with no clear D. V lost 5 bases to trimming and J lost 4 bases, with 12 bases between them. The germline CDR1 and CDR2 sequences are SGHAT and FQNNGV. The CDR3 length is 14 residues. The CDR3 loop is CASSTQDAYNEQFF. The CDR3 bases are TGTGCCAGCAGCACCCAGGACGCATACAATGAGCAGTTCTTC.

This clonotype was seen ten or more times. CDR3 DNA sequence: TGTGCCAGCAGCTCCGGGACAGGGAATAGCAATCAGCCCCAGCATTTT. Its protein product is CASSSGTGNSNQPQHF. The V gene is TRBV7-3, the J gene TRBJ1-5; 9 bases fit TRBD1. CDR3 length: 16 amino acids. V was pared by 4 bases and J by 0 bases, with 4 bases of the junction left unmatched. Germline lookup yields CDR1 SGHTA and CDR2 FQGTGA. The variable domain in full, with the rest retrieved from reference TRBV7-3 and TRBJ1-5, is GAGVSQTPSNKVTEKGKYVELRCDPISGHTALYWYRQSLGQGPEFLIYFQGTGAADDSGLPNDRFFAVRPEGSVSTLKIQRTERGDSAVYLCASSSGTGNSNQPQHFGDGTRLSIL.

This clonotype was recorded a few times. The rearrangement uses TRBV6-2 or TRBV6-3 and TRBJ1-3, with D possibly being TRBD1 (6 bases). The CDR3 covers 14 residues. From germline, CDR1 is MNHEY and CDR2 SVGEGT. Trimming shortened V by 3 bases and J by 3 bases, and 9 bases separated the two germline ends. CDR3 sequence reads: CASSYGQRGNTIYF. The CDR3 DNA is TGTGCCAGCAGTTATGGACAGCGTGGAAACACCATATATTTT.

This clonotype was found a few times. The genes are TRBV7-3 and TRBJ1-2, with 7 bases identical to TRBD1. With V trimmed by 4 bases and J by 7 bases, 9 bases remained unmatched. There are 14 residues in the CDR3. Germline lookup yields CDR1 SGHTA and CDR2 FQGTGA. The CDR3 reads CASSSGQTYTGYTF. The CDR3 region has the DNA TGTGCCAGCAGCTCGGGACAGACCTATACTGGCTACACCTTC.

The rearrangement joins TRBV5-4 to TRBJ2-3, with 9 bases identical to TRBD2. The CDR3 sequence is 16 residues long. Germline V lookup: CDR1 SGHNT, CDR2 YYREEE (reference sequence). V lost 5 bases to trimming and J lost 1 base; unmatched junction nucleotides: 8. DNA of the CDR3: TGTGCCAGCAGGTCCGGGACTAGCATACGCACAGATACGCAGTATTTT. It yields the protein CASRSGTSIRTDTQYF. The full variable domain, its missing parts supplied by reference TRBV5-4 and TRBJ2-3, is ETGVTQSPTHLIKTRGQQVTLRCSSQSGHNTVSWYQQALGQGPQFIFQYYREEENGRGNFPPRFSGLQFPNYSSELNVNALELDDSALYLCASRSGTSIRTDTQYFGPGTRLTVL.

The rearrangement links TRBV6-8 to TRBJ1-6, with D hard to call. Germline V gives CDR1 MNHGY, CDR2 SAAAGT. The CDR3 consists of 15 residues. The V and J ends lost 3 bases and 2 bases respectively, with 8 bases between them. The CDR3 nucleotides are TGTGCCAGCAGTTATGGGTCGCCCTATAATTCACCCCTCCACTTT. It yields the protein CASSYGSPYNSPLHF.

The J gene is TRBJ1-3, the V gene TRBV9; the D is unclear. This CDR3 spans 15 amino acids. Germline CDR1 and CDR2: SGDLS and YYNGEE. Trimming took off 4 bases at V and 4 bases at J, with 15 bases between the two ends. The CDR3 DNA reads TGTGCCAGCAGCACCCCCCCGGCAGGCGGAAACACCATATATTTT. This sequence encodes CASSTPPAGGNTIYF.

The CDR3 DNA reads TGTGCCAGCAGTTTAGCCGCCCACAGCAACACTGAAGCTTTCTTT. This gives the protein CASSLAAHSNTEAFF. The chain employs TRBV12-3 or TRBV12-4 and TRBJ1-1; no clear D. There are 15 residues in the CDR3. V lost 0 bases and J lost 2, with 10 bases in between.

This clonotype was seen a single time. This sequence joins TRBV19 and TRBJ2-1; perhaps TRBD2 as D (5 bases). CDR3 length: 16 amino acids. The germline CDR1 and CDR2 sequences are LNHDA and SQIVND (reference sequence). Trimming took off 3 bases at V and 0 bases at J, with 12 bases between the two ends. The CDR3 loop is CASSIRGTTSYNEQFF. The CDR3 region has the DNA TGTGCCAGTAGTATCCGGGGAACGACCTCCTACAATGAGCAGTTCTTC.

The genes are TRBV24-1 and TRBJ1-5; D is possibly TRBD1 (6 bases). CDR1 is KGHDR, CDR2 SFDVKD, per germline. V was trimmed by 4 bases and J by 7 bases, leaving 16 bases between them. This CDR3 spans 15 amino acids. Here the CDR3 reads CATSEGTSVRQPQHF. CDR3 in DNA: TGTGCCACCAGTGAAGGGACATCGGTAAGACAGCCCCAGCATTTT.

Only a few counts were recorded for this clonotype. The CDR3 nucleotides read TGTGCCAGCAGTCCGGCAACCCAGGACTATGGCTACACCTTC. Translated: CASSPATQDYGYTF. The chain joins TRBV25-1 to TRBJ1-2; D not resolved. The CDR3 consists of 14 residues. In germline, CDR1 is MGHDK, CDR2 SYGVNS. The ends were cut back, 5 bases at V and 3 bases at J, with 13 bases in the middle.

CDR3 protein: CASSFGENSGRGTDTQYF. In DNA form, the CDR3 reads TGTGCCAGCAGCTTTGGAGAAAATAGCGGGAGGGGCACAGATACGCAGTATTTT. The chain has TRBV7-9 and TRBJ2-3; 11 bases are shared with TRBD2. V lost 3 bases to trimming and J lost 1 base; unmatched junction nucleotides: 9. The CDR3 covers 18 residues. Germline loops: CDR1 SEHNR, CDR2 FQNEAQ (reference sequence).

This clonotype was seen many times. This chain links TRBV6-1 with TRBJ2-1; 12 positions agree with TRBD2. V dropped 6 bases and J dropped 7; count of bases not matched to a gene: 22. This CDR3 comprises 20 residues. CDR1 is MNHNS and CDR2 is SASEGT in the germline V gene. CDR3 amino acids: CASSLKYPGLAGIGANEQFF. CDR3 bases: TGTGCCAGCAGCCTAAAATACCCCGGACTAGCGGGAATAGGGGCGAATGAGCAGTTCTTC.

This clonotype appeared a few times. This CDR3 is CASSSGGSGETQYF. DNA for the CDR3: TGTGCCAGTAGTTCAGGGGGCTCGGGAGAGACCCAGTACTTC. This chain connects TRBV19 to TRBJ2-5, with 8 bases that match TRBD1. The ends lost 5 bases at V and 4 bases at J; junction bases unmatched: 6. Germline V gene lookup returns CDR1 LNHDA and CDR2 SQIVND (reference sequence). The CDR3 has 14 residues.

This clonotype was observed a handful of times. V is TRBV7-2 and J is TRBJ1-5; 7 positions agree with TRBD1. The CDR3 is 14 residues long. Germline assignment: CDR1 SGHTA and CDR2 FQGNSA. With 5 bases clipped from V and 2 bases from J, the junction kept 3 bases outside the gene matches. This CDR3 is CASSRQGGNQPQHF. CDR3 DNA sequence: TGTGCCAGCAGCCGACAGGGAGGCAATCAGCCCCAGCATTTT.

The rearrangement joins TRBV7-6 to TRBJ2-1, with TRBD2 matching 12 bases. The CDR3 spans 15 residues. Germline V lookup: CDR1 SGHVS, CDR2 FNYEAQ. The J segment lost 6 bases and the V segment lost 3 bases, leaving 3 bases of the junction unmatched. The CDR3 region has the DNA TGTGCCAGCAGCTTGACTAGCGGGGGTTCCAATGAGCAGTTCTTC. Its protein is CASSLTSGGSNEQFF.

The CDR3: CASSQDPGYEQYF. CDR3 nucleotides: TGTGCCAGCAGTCAGGATCCGGGATACGAGCAGTACTTC. The chain couples TRBV6-1 to TRBJ2-7; a possible D gene is TRBD2 (5 bases). The CDR3 is made up of 13 amino acids. The ends were cut back, 5 bases at V and 4 bases at J, with 12 bases in the middle. CDR1 and CDR2 (germline): MNHNS, SASEGT.

This rearrangement joins TRBV19 to TRBJ1-1, with 7 positions matching TRBD1. CDR3 length equals 15 residues. The trim removed 2 bases at V and 0 bases at J, leaving 3 bases unmatched. Germline V lookup: CDR1 LNHDA, CDR2 SQIVND (reference sequence). The CDR3 nucleotides are TGTGCCAGTAGTATATGGGACAGAGTGAACACTGAAGCTTTCTTT. Residues: CASSIWDRVNTEAFF.

This clonotype came up a few times. The J gene is TRBJ2-1, the V gene TRBV19; tentatively, D is TRBD1 (6 bases). This CDR3 is built from 14 residues. V was cut by 3 bases and J by 4 bases, with 10 bases left in between. The germline CDR1 and CDR2 sequences are LNHDA and SQIVND (reference sequence). CDR3 DNA: TGTGCCAGTAGTATTCGGCAGGGGTACAATGAGCAGTTCTTC. Its protein is CASSIRQGYNEQFF. The whole variable domain, filled in from reference TRBV19 and TRBJ2-1, reads DGGITQSPKYLFRKEGQNVTLSCEQNLNHDAMYWYRQDPGQGLRLIYYSQIVNDFQKGDIAEGYSVSREKKESFPLTVTSAQKNPTAFYLCASSIRQGYNEQFFGPGTRLTVL.

In its sample, this clonotype was seen a few times. The chain recombines TRBV6-1 with TRBJ2-7; TRBD1 or TRBD2 may be the D gene (5 bases each). The CDR3 sequence is 14 residues long. Germline assignment: CDR1 MNHNS and CDR2 SASEGT. Trimming pared 0 bases from V and 1 base from J, leaving 7 bases between. The CDR3 loop reads CASSEAGDSYEQYF. The DNA for the CDR3 is TGTGCCAGCAGTGAAGCGGGGGATTCCTACGAGCAGTACTTC.

For the CDR3, the DNA is TGTGCCAGCAGTTTACTACTCTCTCCGGCGAATGAGCAGTTCTTC. This encodes CASSLLLSPANEQFF. The chain joins TRBV28 to TRBJ2-1, with D unclear. The CDR3 extends over 15 amino acids. Looked up from germline, CDR1 is MDHEN and CDR2 is SYDVKM. Trimming left V 2 bases short and J 7 bases short, with 15 bases between.

This rearrangement joins TRBV12-5 to TRBJ1-5, with D perhaps TRBD1 (5 bases). Trimming shortened V by 5 bases and J by 2 bases, and 19 bases separated the two germline ends. The germline V gene has CDR1 LGHNT and CDR2 FRNRAP. This CDR3 contains 17 residues. The CDR3 DNA reads TGTGCTAGTGGTATCGCCCGGGCAGGGCTGCGCAATCAGCCCCAGCATTTT. It translates to CASGIARAGLRNQPQHF.

The rearrangement joins TRBV11-2 to TRBJ2-3; D is uncertain. This CDR3 comprises 9 residues. Trimming left V 3 bases short and J 10 bases short, with 2 bases between. Per the germline V gene, CDR1 is SGHAT and CDR2 is FQNNGV. CDR3 sequence reads: CASSFPQYF. The CDR3 DNA follows: TGTGCCAGCAGCTTTCCGCAGTATTTT. The full variable domain, completed using reference TRBV11-2 and TRBJ2-3, is EAGVAQSPRYKIIEKRQSVAFWCNPISGHATLYWYQQILGQGPKLLIQFQNNGVVDDSQLPKDRFSAERLKGVDSTLKIQPAKLEDSAVYLCASSFPQYFGPGTRLTVL.